The rows below give T cell receptor beta chains drawn from one sample of a study of blood T cell repertoires in COVID-19. Clones were read by immunoSEQ multiplex PCR, and TCRdb kept only the in-frame ones, dropping some. This sample carries around 370,000 clones, 90% to 95% of them seen once, and the ten largest clones take roughly 3.5%. Sequencing input: peripheral blood. Source of these receptors: a woman between 18 and 29 years old who had recovered from COVID-19. Each CDR3 is given with its conserved first and last residue. D genes are given only for firm matches.

cdr3_nt cdr3_aa d_call v_call cdr3_length j_call
TGTGCCAGTAGTACAAAGACTGGCCAAGAGACCCAGTACTTC CASSTKTGQETQYF NA TRBV19 14 TRBJ2-5
TGTGCCAGCAGTGACCATGGACTAGGGGGAGGTGATGAGCAGTTCTTC CASSDHGLGGGDEQFF NA TRBV6-4 16 TRBJ2-1
TGTGCCAGCAGCCAAGCACTAGCGGGAGCCCTAAAGAAGACCGGGGAGCTGTTTTTT CASSQALAGALKKTGELFF TRBD2 TRBV3-1/TRBV3-2 19 TRBJ2-2
TGTGCCAGCTCACCTACTGGACTAGCGGGAGATTGGGATGAGCAGTTCTTC CASSPTGLAGDWDEQFF TRBD2 TRBV18 17 TRBJ2-1
TGTGCCAGCAGCCGAAGCCGACTGGCAAGCACAGATACGCAGTATTTT CASSRSRLASTDTQYF NA TRBV11-2 16 TRBJ2-3
TGTGCCAGCAGTTACCTAGCGGGAGGGCCGGACACCGGGGAGCTGTTTTTT CASSYLAGGPDTGELFF TRBD2 TRBV6-2/TRBV6-3 17 TRBJ2-2
TGTGCCAGCAGTTCGGGCAATCAGCCCCAGCATTTT CASSSGNQPQHF NA TRBV12-3/TRBV12-4 12 TRBJ1-5
TGTGCCAGCAGCCCTGCCAGGTGGGATGAAAAACTGTTTTTT CASSPARWDEKLFF NA TRBV7-2 14 TRBJ1-4
TGTGCCAGCAAGACACCCCCAATCCTTGGGGCCAACGTCCTGACTTTC CASKTPPILGANVLTF NA TRBV6-7 16 TRBJ2-6
TGTGCCATTTCAGCGGACAGGGCCAATCAGCCCCAGCATTTT CAISADRANQPQHF TRBD1 TRBV10-3 14 TRBJ1-5
TGTGCCAGCAGTTATAGACCTTCTAGGGGGGAGCTGTTTTTT CASSYRPSRGELFF NA TRBV6-2/TRBV6-3 14 TRBJ2-2
TGTGCCAGCAGCCCCCAAAGTAGTACCGGGGAGCTGTTTTTT CASSPQSSTGELFF NA TRBV7-2 14 TRBJ2-2
TGTGCCAGCTCCGGGGGACAGGCGGTTGAAGCTTTCTTT CASSGGQAVEAFF TRBD1 TRBV18 13 TRBJ1-1
TGTGCCAGCAGCTCAGGGTTTCAAGAGACCCAGTACTTC CASSSGFQETQYF NA TRBV12-3/TRBV12-4 13 TRBJ2-5
TGTGCCAGCAGCTCGATGGGACAGGCGAGTAATTCACCCCTCCACTTT CASSSMGQASNSPLHF TRBD1 TRBV5-4 16 TRBJ1-6
TGTGCCAGCAGCCCAAACACAGGGTTCTCTGGAAACACCATATATTTT CASSPNTGFSGNTIYF NA TRBV7-9 16 TRBJ1-3
TGCGCCAGCAGCCAATCTAGACAGGGAGCTAACTATGGCTACACCTTC CASSQSRQGANYGYTF TRBD1 TRBV4-3 16 TRBJ1-2
TGTGCCAGCAGCTTAGGGACAGGGGAACAAGAGACCCAGTACTTC CASSLGTGEQETQYF TRBD1 TRBV5-8 15 TRBJ2-5
TGTGCCAGCAGCTCCTGGACAGCCCAGACCCAGTACTTC CASSSWTAQTQYF NA TRBV7-9 13 TRBJ2-5
TGTGCCAGCAGCCCCCCGGGAGCCTCCTACAATGAGCAGTTCTTC CASSPPGASYNEQFF NA TRBV3-1/TRBV3-2 15 TRBJ2-1
TGTGCCAGCAGAATAGCCATTCAGGGCATTCAGTACTTC CASRIAIQGIQYF NA TRBV6-5 13 TRBJ2-4
TGTGCCAGCAGACCGAACGGGGTCAACACTGAAGCTTTCTTT CASRPNGVNTEAFF NA TRBV25-1 14 TRBJ1-1
TGCGCCAGCAGCCAAGGGACTGGAGACAATGAGCAGTTCTTC CASSQGTGDNEQFF NA TRBV4-3 14 TRBJ2-1
TGTGCCAGCTCCCCTCTCCGGGACAGGTACAATGAGCAGTTCTTC CASSPLRDRYNEQFF TRBD1 TRBV18 15 TRBJ2-1
TGTGCCAGCAGCGTAGTTGACAGCCCTAATCAGCCCCAGCATTTT CASSVVDSPNQPQHF NA TRBV9 15 TRBJ1-5